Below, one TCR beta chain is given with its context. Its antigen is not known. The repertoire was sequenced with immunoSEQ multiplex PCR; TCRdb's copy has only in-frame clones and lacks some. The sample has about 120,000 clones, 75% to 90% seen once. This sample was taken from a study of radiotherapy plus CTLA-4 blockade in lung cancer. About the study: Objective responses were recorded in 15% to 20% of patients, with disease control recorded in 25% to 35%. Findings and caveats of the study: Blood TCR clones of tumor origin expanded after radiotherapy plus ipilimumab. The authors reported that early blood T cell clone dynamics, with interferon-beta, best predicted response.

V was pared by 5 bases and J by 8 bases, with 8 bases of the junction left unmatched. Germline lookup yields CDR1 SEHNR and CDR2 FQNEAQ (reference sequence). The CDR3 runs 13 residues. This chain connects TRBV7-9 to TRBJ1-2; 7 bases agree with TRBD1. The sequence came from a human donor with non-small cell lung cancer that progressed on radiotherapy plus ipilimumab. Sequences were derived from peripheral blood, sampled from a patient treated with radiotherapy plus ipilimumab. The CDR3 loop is CASSPDRVEGYTF. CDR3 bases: TGTGCCAGCAGCCCCGACAGGGTTGAAGGCTACACCTTC.